This passage covers 31 T cell receptor beta chains from one sample sequenced in a study of cytomegalovirus exposure and HLA in healthy donors. PCR used 60 Vbeta primers and 13 Jbeta primers. Profiled with immunoSEQ multiplex PCR; TCRdb holds only in-frame clones, not every one. The sample contains about 150,000 clones, nearly 80% of which appear only once. Sequencing used PBMCs. Every receptor here comes from a man aged 30-40 years in good health and CMV-seropositive.

V is TRBV7-2 and J is TRBJ1-4, with 7 bases identical to TRBD1. This CDR3 is built from 15 residues. V shed 5 bases and J 5 bases; nucleotides not matched to a gene: 8. The germline gives CDR1 SGHTA, CDR2 FQGNSA. The CDR3 nucleotides read TGTGCCAGCAGCCTCCCCGGGACAGAGAATGAAAAACTGTTTTTT. Translation gives CASSLPGTENEKLFF.

This clone was seen more than once but under ten times. The chain is built from TRBV14 and TRBJ2-1, with TRBD2 matching 8 bases. This CDR3 is 15 amino acids long. Germline V lookup: CDR1 SGHDN, CDR2 FVKESK. Unmatched junction bases numbered 9, after V lost 3 bases and J lost 8 bases. CDR3 residues: CASSHPGTSLHEQFF. CDR3 sequence (DNA): TGTGCCAGCAGCCATCCCGGGACTAGTCTACATGAGCAGTTCTTC.

This chain joins TRBV2 and TRBJ2-7, with 7 bases identical to TRBD1. V dropped 6 bases and J dropped 3; count of bases not matched to a gene: 14. CDR1 and CDR2 (germline): SNHLY, FYNNEI. The CDR3 has 16 amino acids. For the CDR3, the DNA is TGTGCCAGCAGCCCAATTGGGGGACAGCCTCTCTACGAGCAGTACTTC. Translation: CASSPIGGQPLYEQYF. The variable domain in full, with the rest retrieved from reference TRBV2 and TRBJ2-7, is EPEVTQTPSHQVTQMGQEVILRCVPISNHLYFYWYRQILGQKVEFLVSFYNNEISEKSEIFDDQFSVERPDGSNFTLKIRSTKLEDSAMYFCASSPIGGQPLYEQYFGPGTRLTVT.

V and J are TRBV13 and TRBJ2-1, with D possibly being TRBD2 (5 bases). Germline V lookup: CDR1 PRHDT, CDR2 FYEKMQ (reference sequence). This CDR3 has 15 residues. V shed 0 bases and J shed 3 bases, with 9 bases lying between them. The CDR3 coding sequence is TGTGCCAGCAGCTTAGGGGGGAGTGGCTACAATGAGCAGTTCTTC. Amino acids: CASSLGGSGYNEQFF.

The chain employs TRBV9 and TRBJ1-3, with D maybe TRBD1 (5 bases). The V and J ends lost 0 bases and 4 bases respectively, with 11 bases between them. Germline CDR1 reads SGDLS; CDR2 reads YYNGEE. The CDR3 length is 15 residues. The CDR3 DNA is TGTGCCAGCAGCGTAGGACAGTTACGCGGAAACACCATATATTTT. Its protein product is CASSVGQLRGNTIYF.

The V call is TRBV9, the J call TRBJ2-3; no clear D. CDR3 length: 17 residues. V was clipped by 4 bases and J by 0 bases, with 18 bases between them. Germline assignment: CDR1 SGDLS and CDR2 YYNGEE. This CDR3 is CASSSTFGGISTDTQYF. Here the CDR3 DNA reads TGTGCCAGCAGCTCGACCTTTGGCGGAATTAGCACAGATACGCAGTATTTT.

The chain recombines TRBV18 with TRBJ2-5; D is unclear. The tail of the sequence fits TRBJ2-7 better, so the J call may be wrong. The CDR3 runs 14 residues. CDR1 and CDR2 (germline): KGHSH, LQKENI. In nucleotides, the CDR3 is TGTGCCAGCTCACAGCGAGGAACGGCGTACGAGCAGTACTTC. Its protein is CASSQRGTAYEQYF.

The chain recombines TRBV5-1 with TRBJ2-3; TRBD1 matches 9 bases. CDR1 is SGHRS, CDR2 YFSETQ, per germline. The CDR3 is made up of 14 amino acids. The trim removed 4 bases at V and 3 bases at J, leaving 3 bases unmatched. The chain's CDR3 is CASSTDRGTDTQYF. The CDR3 region has the DNA TGCGCCAGCAGCACGGACAGGGGAACAGATACGCAGTATTTT.

The genes are TRBV6-1 and TRBJ1-6; D remains ambiguous. The CDR3 covers 12 residues. Germline CDR1 and CDR2: MNHNS and SASEGT. V lost 6 bases to trimming and J lost 4 bases, with 4 bases between them. The CDR3 reads CASRTYNSPLHF. The CDR3 DNA reads as TGTGCCAGCAGGACATATAATTCACCCCTCCACTTT.

This clone was observed once. V usage is TRBV9 and J usage is TRBJ2-2, with TRBD1 matching over 7 bases. V trimming: 3 bases; J trimming: 4 bases; junction bases outside the gene matches: 0. This CDR3 contains 13 residues. The V gene's germline CDR1 is SGDLS and CDR2 YYNGEE. The CDR3 spells CASSAGGTGELFF. CDR3 nucleotides: TGTGCCAGCAGCGCAGGGGGCACCGGGGAGCTGTTTTTT.

The CDR3 region has the DNA TGTGCCAGCAGCTTAAGAGGACAGGCGACCGGATTCCTGACTTTC. This encodes CASSLRGQATGFLTF. The chain carries TRBV7-2 and TRBJ2-6; 7 bases line up with TRBD1. J lost 14 bases, V lost 2 bases, and 12 bases had no gene match. CDR1 and CDR2 from the germline V gene are SGHTA and FQGNSA. The CDR3 contains 15 residues. The whole variable domain, filled in from reference TRBV7-2 and TRBJ2-6, reads GAGVSQSPSNKVTEKGKDVELRCDPISGHTALYWYRQSLGQGLEFLIYFQGNSAPDKSGLPSDRFSAERTGGSVSTLTIQRTQQEDSAVYLCASSLRGQATGFLTFGAGSRLTVL.

The CDR3 loop reads CASSPGLAGVPDTQYF. CDR3 DNA: TGTGCCAGCAGTCCCGGACTAGCGGGAGTCCCAGATACGCAGTATTTT. V gene TRBV28 combines with J gene TRBJ2-3, with TRBD2 matching over 13 bases. Trimming removed 5 bases from V and 4 bases from J; junction bases left unmatched: 6. The CDR3 runs to 16 residues. From germline, CDR1 is MDHEN and CDR2 SYDVKM.

This clone was seen only a few times. DNA for the CDR3: TGCGCCAGCAGCCGAACTAGCGGAGACACAGATACGCAGTATTTT. Amino acid sequence: CASSRTSGDTDTQYF. This chain links TRBV4-1 with TRBJ2-3; 8 bases map to TRBD2. The CDR3 covers 15 residues. The V gene's germline CDR1 is MGHRA and CDR2 YSYEKL. Trimming at V came to 4 bases and at J to 2 bases, leaving 5 bases not matched to a gene.

The genes are TRBV6-6 and TRBJ2-5, with 9 bases matching TRBD1. This CDR3 spans 15 amino acids. J gave up 5 bases and V 5 bases, and 9 bases lay outside the gene matches. Germline CDR1 is MNHNY and CDR2 is SVGAGI (reference sequence). The chain's CDR3 is CASSRTQGAGETQYF. For the CDR3, the DNA is TGTGCCAGCAGTCGAACACAGGGGGCCGGGGAGACCCAGTACTTC.

CDR3 DNA: TGCGCCAGCAGCCAGGCAACGGGAGGTTTAAATGAGCAGTTCTTC. This codes for CASSQATGGLNEQFF. This rearrangement joins TRBV4-1 to TRBJ2-1; 7 bases align to TRBD2. The trim removed 3 bases at V and 7 bases at J, leaving 9 bases unmatched. The CDR3 runs 15 residues. Germline loops: CDR1 MGHRA, CDR2 YSYEKL.

V is TRBV10-3 and J is TRBJ2-1; 9 nucleotides align to TRBD1. The trim removed 4 bases at V and 6 bases at J, leaving 4 bases unmatched. Germline CDR1 is ENHRY and CDR2 is SYGVKD. CDR3 length equals 14 residues. The CDR3: CAISGDRDFNEQFF. DNA of the CDR3: TGTGCCATCAGTGGGGACAGGGATTTCAATGAGCAGTTCTTC.

This clone came up a few times. The chain combines TRBV9 with TRBJ2-7; 8 bases are a match to TRBD2. J lost 5 bases, V lost 0 bases, and 4 bases had no gene match. CDR1 is SGDLS, CDR2 YYNGEE, per germline. CDR3 length equals 14 residues. The CDR3 loop is CASSVAGGPHEQYF. Here the CDR3 DNA reads TGTGCCAGCAGCGTAGCGGGAGGGCCCCACGAGCAGTACTTC.

The rearrangement joins TRBV7-8 to TRBJ2-3; unclear D gene. CDR3 size: 14 residues. The germline V gene has CDR1 SGHVS and CDR2 FQNEAQ. V was shortened by 1 base and J by 2 bases, with 7 bases between the two germline ends. The CDR3 DNA reads TGTGCCAGCAGCTTAGGGCAGAACACAGATACGCAGTATTTT. The encoded protein is CASSLGQNTDTQYF.

V usage is TRBV19 and J usage is TRBJ2-5; 11 bases fit TRBD1. Germline CDR1 and CDR2: LNHDA and SQIVND (reference sequence). This CDR3 region has 15 residues. V trimming: 5 bases; J trimming: 7 bases; junction bases outside the gene matches: 9. CDR3 sequence: CASSPRDRGGGTQYF. As DNA, the CDR3 is TGTGCCAGTAGTCCCCGGGACAGGGGGGGTGGGACCCAGTACTTC.

This clone was observed a few times. The chain links TRBV15 to TRBJ1-3; 8 nucleotides line up with TRBD1. After removal of 5 bases from V and 3 bases from J, the junction contained 9 bases not matched to a gene. The CDR3 runs 16 residues. The germline V gene encodes CDR1 LNHNV and CDR2 YYDKDF (reference sequence). The CDR3 region is CATSVSRGPDGNTIYF. The CDR3 DNA reads as TGTGCCACCAGCGTTTCCAGGGGGCCTGATGGAAACACCATATATTTT.

This chain links TRBV7-9 with TRBJ1-1; tentative D call: TRBD1 (5 bases). V was trimmed by 5 bases and J by 11 bases, leaving 21 bases between them. The CDR3 contains 14 residues. Germline V gene sequence: CDR1 SEHNR, CDR2 FQNEAQ (reference sequence). The CDR3 region is CASSRDGGRVRAFF. CDR3 bases: TGTGCCAGCAGCCGAGACGGGGGGAGAGTGAGGGCTTTCTTT.

The V call is TRBV6-5, the J call TRBJ2-1; 8 bases map to TRBD2. Looked up from germline, CDR1 is MNHEY and CDR2 is SVGAGI. The V segment lost 8 bases and the J segment 10 bases; nucleotides outside the gene matches: 7. This CDR3 region has 12 residues. Here the CDR3 reads CASGTRFGEQFF. The CDR3 DNA is TGTGCCAGCGGGACTAGGTTTGGGGAGCAGTTCTTC.

This chain uses TRBV29-1 with TRBJ1-3, with D unresolved. V lost 5 bases, J lost 2 bases, and 10 bases lay in between. The CDR3 is made up of 13 amino acids. CDR1 and CDR2 from the germline V gene are SQVTM and ANQGSEA. The CDR3 sequence is CSVRELPGNTIYF. The DNA for the CDR3 is TGCAGCGTTCGAGAACTTCCTGGAAACACCATATATTTT.

The rearrangement joins TRBV7-2 to TRBJ1-2; D might be TRBD1 (5 bases). This CDR3 region has 13 residues. In germline, CDR1 is SGHTA, CDR2 FQGNSA. V was cut by 5 bases and J by 2 bases, with 9 bases left in between. CDR3 nucleotides: TGTGCCAGCAGCCACGGGGGGAACTATGGCTACACCTTC. Amino acid sequence: CASSHGGNYGYTF.

The chain couples TRBV9 to TRBJ1-5, with D hard to call. This CDR3 spans 16 amino acids. Germline assignment: CDR1 SGDLS and CDR2 YYNGEE. Trimming removed 0 bases at V and 1 base at J, with 11 bases between. Here the CDR3 reads CASSVAVGGSNQPQHF. The CDR3 bases are TGTGCCAGCAGCGTAGCGGTCGGAGGGAGCAATCAGCCCCAGCATTTT.

The chain joins TRBV5-6 to TRBJ2-5; TRBD1 agrees at 7 bases. Trimming cost V 1 base and J 3 bases; bases outside gene matches: 12. Germline V CDR1 and CDR2: SGHDT, YYEEEE. This CDR3 contains 17 residues. CDR3 in amino acids: CASSLLRRGYFEETQYF. In DNA, the CDR3 is TGTGCCAGCAGCTTGCTCCGCAGGGGGTATTTTGAAGAGACCCAGTACTTC.

The CDR3 bases are TGTGCCAGCAACCCCTTCGAGGACAGATTCAATGAGCAGTTCTTC. Its protein is CASNPFEDRFNEQFF. The V and J genes are TRBV21-1 and TRBJ2-1; TRBD1 is taken as the D call from the table, unchecked against the DNA. TRBV21-1 corresponds to a pseudogene. CDR3 length equals 15 residues.

This rearrangement joins TRBV5-1 to TRBJ2-5, with TRBD1 identical over 12 bases. The end of the DNA fits TRBJ2-7 better, so the J call may be wrong. The germline gives CDR1 SGHRS, CDR2 YFSETQ. The CDR3 totals 16 residues. This CDR3 reads CASSLAGTGGGYEQYF. CDR3 coding DNA: TGCGCCAGCAGCTTGGCTGGGACAGGGGGCGGATACGAGCAGTACTTC.

J is TRBJ1-2 and V is TRBV5-4; D gene ambiguous. V shed 0 bases and J shed 6 bases, with 21 bases lying between them. Germline V gives CDR1 SGHNT, CDR2 YYREEE (reference sequence). The CDR3 has 17 residues. The CDR3 DNA is TGTGCCAGCAGCTTGGCCATTACAGAATCTTCCAAGAATGGCTACACCTTC. Translation gives CASSLAITESSKNGYTF. Combining the CDR3 with reference TRBV5-4 and TRBJ1-2 gives the whole variable domain ETGVTQSPTHLIKTRGQQVTLRCSSQSGHNTVSWYQQALGQGPQFIFQYYREEENGRGNFPPRFSGLQFPNYSSELNVNALELDDSALYLCASSLAITESSKNGYTFGSGTRLTVV.

This clone turned up a few times. The CDR3 DNA reads as TGTGCCATCAGTGAGTCCGTGGAGGCTTTCTTT. Translating gives CAISESVEAFF. V is TRBV10-3 and J is TRBJ1-1; D is uncertain. Germline CDR1 is ENHRY and CDR2 is SYGVKD. V was shortened by 0 bases and J by 11 bases, with 7 bases between the two germline ends. The CDR3 consists of 11 residues.

CDR3 loop: CASSSGQGYNEQFF. The CDR3 nucleotides read TGCGCCAGCAGCTCCGGACAGGGATACAATGAGCAGTTCTTC. V gene TRBV5-1 combines with J gene TRBJ2-1; 8 bases fit TRBD1. Germline CDR1 SGHRS, CDR2 YFSETQ. This CDR3 has 14 residues. Germline trimming cut 3 bases from V and 4 bases from J; bases unmatched to any gene: 3.